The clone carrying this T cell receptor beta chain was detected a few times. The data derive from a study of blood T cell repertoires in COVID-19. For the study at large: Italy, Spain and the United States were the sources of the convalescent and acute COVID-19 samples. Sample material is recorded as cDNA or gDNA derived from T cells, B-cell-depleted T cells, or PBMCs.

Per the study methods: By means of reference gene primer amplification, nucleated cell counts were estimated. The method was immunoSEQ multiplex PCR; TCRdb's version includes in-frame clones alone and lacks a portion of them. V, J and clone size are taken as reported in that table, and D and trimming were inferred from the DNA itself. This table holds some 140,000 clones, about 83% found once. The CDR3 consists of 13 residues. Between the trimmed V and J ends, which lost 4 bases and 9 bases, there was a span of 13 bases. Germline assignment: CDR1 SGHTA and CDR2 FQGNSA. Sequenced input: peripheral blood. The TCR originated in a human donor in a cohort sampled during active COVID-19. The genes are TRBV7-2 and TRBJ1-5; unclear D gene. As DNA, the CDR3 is TGTGCCAGCAGCTGGGGAGAACAAGGGCCCCAGCATTTT. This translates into CASSWGEQGPQHF.